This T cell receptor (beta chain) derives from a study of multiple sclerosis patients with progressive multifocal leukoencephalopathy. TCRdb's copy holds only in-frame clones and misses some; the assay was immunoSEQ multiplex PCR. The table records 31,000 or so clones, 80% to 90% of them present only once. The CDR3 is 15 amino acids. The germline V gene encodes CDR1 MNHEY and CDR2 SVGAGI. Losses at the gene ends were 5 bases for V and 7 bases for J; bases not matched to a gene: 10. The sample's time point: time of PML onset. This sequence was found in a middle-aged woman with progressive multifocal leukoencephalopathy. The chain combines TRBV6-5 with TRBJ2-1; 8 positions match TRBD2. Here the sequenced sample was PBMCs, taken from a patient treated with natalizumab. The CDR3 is CASSHTSGPKNEQFF. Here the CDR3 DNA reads TGTGCCAGCAGTCACACTAGCGGACCAAAGAATGAGCAGTTCTTC.